Below, 18 T cell receptor beta chains from the same sample are listed, as sequenced in a study of shared clonotypes between healthy human individuals. The method was immunoSEQ multiplex PCR; TCRdb's version includes in-frame clones alone and lacks a portion of them. The data show fewer than 650,000 clones, 75% to 85% seen once. The source material was PBMCs. These receptors came from a woman in her thirties or forties in good health. Some clones in this sample may be carry-over from other donors' samples.

The chain couples TRBV19 to TRBJ2-2; TRBD2 matches 9 bases. Germline CDR1 reads LNHDA; CDR2 reads SQIVND (reference sequence). This CDR3 is 17 amino acids long. The V gene end was trimmed by 7 bases and the J gene end by 1 base; junction bases not matched to a gene: 10. Here the CDR3 DNA reads TGTGCCAGTACGGGTCCTAGCGGGGCCATGAACACCGGGGAGCTGTTTTTT. Its protein product is CASTGPSGAMNTGELFF.

This chain joins TRBV20-1 and TRBJ2-7; D remains ambiguous. Germline CDR1 and CDR2: DFQATT and SNEGSKA (reference sequence). Trimming shortened V by 5 bases and J by 4 bases, and 3 bases separated the two germline ends. The CDR3 loop spans 9 amino acids. The CDR3 reads CSAGYEQYF. The CDR3 nucleotides are TGCAGTGCTGGGTACGAGCAGTACTTC.

The chain is built from TRBV28 and TRBJ2-5, with 11 bases that match TRBD2. The germline CDR1 and CDR2 sequences are MDHEN and SYDVKM. The CDR3 spans 13 residues. V shed 5 bases, J shed 11 bases, and the junction held 7 bases outside the gene matches. CDR3 region: CASSVAGGREQYF. The CDR3 DNA follows: TGTGCCAGCAGTGTAGCGGGAGGGCGGGAGCAGTACTTC.

This chain uses TRBV29-1 with TRBJ2-1; no clear D. In germline, CDR1 is SQVTM, CDR2 ANQGSEA. V lost 4 bases and J lost 5, with 3 bases in between. The CDR3 totals 10 residues. The CDR3 region is CSVGNNEQFF. The CDR3 DNA follows: TGCAGCGTTGGTAACAATGAGCAGTTCTTC.

The chain couples TRBV29-1 to TRBJ1-1, with 8 bases identical to TRBD1. Germline-derived CDR1 and CDR2 are SQVTM and ANQGSEA. CDR3 length: 14 amino acids. With 5 bases clipped from V and 4 bases from J, the junction kept 9 bases outside the gene matches. CDR3 sequence: CSVTLTGAVTEAFF. CDR3 DNA: TGCAGCGTTACCTTGACAGGGGCGGTCACTGAAGCTTTCTTT. Based on the CDR3 plus reference TRBV29-1 and TRBJ1-1, the full variable domain is SAVISQKPSRDICQRGTSLTIQCQVDSQVTMMFWYRQQPGQSLTLIATANQGSEATYESGFVIDKFPISRPNLTFSTLTVSNMSPEDSSIYLCSVTLTGAVTEAFFGQGTRLTVV.

V is TRBV7-2 and J is TRBJ2-1, with D uncertain. The germline V gene has CDR1 SGHTA and CDR2 FQGNSA. The CDR3 totals 16 residues. V dropped 0 bases and J dropped 0 bases, with 9 bases sitting between them. CDR3 protein: CASSLAGPSSYNEQFF. The DNA of the CDR3 is TGTGCCAGCAGCTTAGCTGGGCCGAGCTCCTACAATGAGCAGTTCTTC.

The count of this clone is one. The rearrangement uses TRBV6-1 and TRBJ1-2; no definite D call. CDR3 length: 14 amino acids. Trimming cost V 5 bases and J 2 bases, with 12 bases left between them. Germline CDR1 MNHNS, CDR2 SASEGT. This CDR3 reads CASSKRTENYGYTF. CDR3 coding DNA: TGTGCCAGCAGTAAGAGGACGGAGAACTATGGCTACACCTTC.

In regard to this clone: A far more abundant clone sits one base away, making this likely a read error. The sample contains more than one DNA sequence encoding this CDR3. V gene TRBV4-2 combines with J gene TRBJ2-3; D gene unclear. The CDR3 sequence is 15 residues long. Trimming stripped 3 bases from V and 2 bases from J, with 12 bases between. Germline assignment: CDR1 LGHNA and CDR2 YNFKEQ. The CDR3 nucleotides read TGTGCCAGCAGCCAGGATAAGCGAATCACAGATACGCAGTATTTT. The encoded protein is CASSQDKRITDTQYF.

V and J are TRBV27 and TRBJ2-7, with D possibly TRBD2 on 6 matching bases. Germline-derived CDR1 and CDR2 are MNHEY and SMNVEV (reference sequence). The CDR3 is 15 residues long. V lost 3 bases to trimming and J lost 1 base, with 13 bases between them. For the CDR3, the DNA is TGTGCCAGCAGTTTCCGTCGGGACTTATCCTACGAGCAGTACTTC. It specifies CASSFRRDLSYEQYF.

This clone was seen only a few times. The genes are TRBV4-2 and TRBJ2-5; D may be TRBD1 (5 bases). V gave up 2 bases and J gave up 4 bases, with 8 bases separating them. The CDR3 is made up of 13 amino acids. The germline V gene has CDR1 LGHNA and CDR2 YNFKEQ. The CDR3 sequence: CASSQFRVETQYF. The DNA of the CDR3 is TGTGCCAGCAGCCAATTCAGGGTAGAGACCCAGTACTTC.

There are a few counts of this clone. V gene TRBV27 combines with J gene TRBJ2-2; 7 positions agree with TRBD1. Germline V gene lookup returns CDR1 MNHEY and CDR2 SMNVEV (reference sequence). Trimming at V came to 5 bases and at J to 3 bases, leaving 6 bases not matched to a gene. This CDR3 spans 15 amino acids. CDR3 loop: CASSTETGYTGELFF. In nucleotides, the CDR3 is TGTGCCAGCAGTACGGAGACAGGGTACACCGGGGAGCTGTTTTTT.

V usage is TRBV2 and J usage is TRBJ2-7; 7 positions agree with TRBD2. The CDR3 runs to 13 residues. J gave up 3 bases and V 4 bases, and 3 bases lay outside the gene matches. Germline CDR1 is SNHLY and CDR2 is FYNNEI. The CDR3 region has the DNA TGTGCCAGCAGTGTGGCTAGCGGCTACGAGCAGTACTTC. Residues: CASSVASGYEQYF.

Only one count was recorded for this clone. V gene TRBV11-2 combines with J gene TRBJ2-1; weak D call: TRBD2 (6 bases). CDR1 and CDR2 (germline): SGHAT, FQNNGV. The CDR3 length is 15 residues. V was clipped by 1 base and J by 2 bases, with 9 bases between them. Here the CDR3 reads CASSLGASAYNEQFF. CDR3 DNA: TGTGCCAGCAGCTTAGGTGCTAGCGCCTACAATGAGCAGTTCTTC.

The rearrangement links TRBV5-5 to TRBJ2-7; TRBD2 is a possible D gene (5 bases). This CDR3 is built from 15 residues. Germline-derived CDR1 and CDR2 are SGHKS and YYEKEE (reference sequence). Trimming removed 4 bases from V and 0 bases from J, with 14 bases in between. CDR3 nucleotides: TGTGCCAGCAGCGCCGCCGGGGAAAGCTCCTACGAGCAGTACTTC. Amino acid sequence: CASSAAGESSYEQYF.

This clone was seen a handful of times. V is TRBV27 and J is TRBJ2-1, with D unclear. V dropped 3 bases and J dropped 4 bases, with 10 bases sitting between them. CDR1 and CDR2 from the germline V gene are MNHEY and SMNVEV (reference sequence). This CDR3 spans 14 amino acids. The CDR3 DNA sequence: TGTGCCAGCAGTTTCGGACGCGTGTACAATGAGCAGTTCTTC. Translation: CASSFGRVYNEQFF.

The rearrangement links TRBV28 to TRBJ2-5, with 8 bases aligning to TRBD1. Germline CDR1 and CDR2: MDHEN and SYDVKM. This CDR3 has 14 amino acids. After removal of 7 bases from V and 0 bases from J, the junction contained 4 bases not matched to a gene. In nucleotides, the CDR3 is TGTGCCAGCAATACAGGGGGTTACCAAGAGACCCAGTACTTC. This codes for CASNTGGYQETQYF.

The chain recombines TRBV30 with TRBJ2-7, with TRBD2 identical over 8 bases. Trimming cost V 1 base and J 6 bases; bases outside gene matches: 8. In germline, CDR1 is GTSNPN, CDR2 SVGIG (reference sequence). The CDR3 consists of 14 residues. CDR3 bases: TGTGCCTGGAGTGAGGGAGCGGGAGTTGTCGAGCAGTACTTC. Encoded protein: CAWSEGAGVVEQYF. Based on the CDR3 plus reference TRBV30 and TRBJ2-7, the full variable domain is SQTIHQWPATLVQPVGSPLSLECTVEGTSNPNLYWYRQAAGRGLQLLFYSVGIGQISSEVPQNLSASRPQDRQFILSSKKLLLSDSGFYLCAWSEGAGVVEQYFGPGTRLTVT.

The V call is TRBV7-9, the J call TRBJ1-5; D is unresolved. CDR3 length: 14 residues. From germline, CDR1 is SEHNR and CDR2 FQNEAQ (reference sequence). V was trimmed by 5 bases and J by 4 bases, leaving 12 bases between them. CDR3 region: CASSPAGLNQPQHF. The CDR3 bases are TGTGCCAGCAGCCCCGCTGGGTTGAATCAGCCCCAGCATTTT.